This T cell receptor beta chain was sequenced for a study of blood T cell repertoires in COVID-19. Study-wide background: PBMCs, B-cell-depleted T cells, or T cells were the source of the cDNA or gDNA that made up the material.

Study members were between about 18 and 100 years old and lived in approximately 25 US regions. In Cohort 3, a recovered donor had either two negative PCRs, clearance, or symptom resolution. In the authors' methods: Amplification of reference gene primers was used by the study to estimate nucleated cell counts. Assay used: immunoSEQ multiplex PCR; TCRdb lists only in-frame clones, some missing. V, J and clone size reflect that table, while D and trimming were determined from the DNA. This sample has 350,000 to 450,000 clones, with roughly four fifths found just once. Sequenced material: PBMCs or T cells enriched from blood (not recorded which). The source of this sequence is a woman aged 50 to 60 who had recovered from COVID-19.

CDR3 DNA: TGTGCCAGCAGTTCCACCTCGGGACAGGGAGGGGGGACCCAGTACTTC. This translates into CASSSTSGQGGGTQYF. V usage is TRBV27 and J usage is TRBJ2-5; 9 bases map to TRBD1. This CDR3 region has 16 residues. Germline V gene sequence: CDR1 MNHEY, CDR2 SMNVEV (reference sequence). Trimming took 4 bases from V and 7 from J; bases not matched to a gene: 13.